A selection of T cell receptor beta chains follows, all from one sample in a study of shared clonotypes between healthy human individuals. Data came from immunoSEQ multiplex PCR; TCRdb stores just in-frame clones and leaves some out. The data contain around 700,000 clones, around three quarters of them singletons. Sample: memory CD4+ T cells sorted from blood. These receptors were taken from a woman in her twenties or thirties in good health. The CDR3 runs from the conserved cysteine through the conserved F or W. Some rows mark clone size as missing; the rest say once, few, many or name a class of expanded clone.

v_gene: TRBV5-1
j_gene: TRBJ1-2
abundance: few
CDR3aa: CASSLQGARGGYTF

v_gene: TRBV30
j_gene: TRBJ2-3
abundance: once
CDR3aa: CAWSLVTDTQYF

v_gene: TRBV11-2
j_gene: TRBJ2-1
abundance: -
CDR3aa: CASSLGVGLAELGEQFF

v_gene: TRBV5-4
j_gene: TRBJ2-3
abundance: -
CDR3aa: CASSLLAGGPVGDTQYF

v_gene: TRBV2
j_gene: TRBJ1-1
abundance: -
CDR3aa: CASSEAGGRTEAFF

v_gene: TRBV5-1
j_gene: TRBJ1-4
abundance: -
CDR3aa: CASSDGTATNEKLFF

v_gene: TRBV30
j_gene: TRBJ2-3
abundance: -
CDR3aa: CAWSGGSGNTDTQYF

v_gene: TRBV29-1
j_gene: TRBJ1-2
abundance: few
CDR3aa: CSVGGKSNYGYTF

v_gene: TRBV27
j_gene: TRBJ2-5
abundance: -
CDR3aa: CASSPQTGVGTQYF

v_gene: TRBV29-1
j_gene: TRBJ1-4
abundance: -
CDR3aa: CSVGTVEKLFF

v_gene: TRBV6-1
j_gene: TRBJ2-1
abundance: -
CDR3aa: CASSEKGLDNEQFF

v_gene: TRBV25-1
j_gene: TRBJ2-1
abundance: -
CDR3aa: CASSGTRNEQFF

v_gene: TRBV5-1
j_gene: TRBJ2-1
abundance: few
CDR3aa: CASSLAFGGYNEQFF

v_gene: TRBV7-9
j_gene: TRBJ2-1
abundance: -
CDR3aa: CASSLQTPLVNEQFF

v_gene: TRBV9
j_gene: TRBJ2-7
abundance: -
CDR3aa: CASSPRLAGDHEQYF

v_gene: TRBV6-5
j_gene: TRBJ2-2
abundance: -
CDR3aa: CASSRITGELFF

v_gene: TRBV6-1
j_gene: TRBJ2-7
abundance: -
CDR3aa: CASSALGLLYEQYF

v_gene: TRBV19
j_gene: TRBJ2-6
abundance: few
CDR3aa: CASSTGQALSGANVLTF

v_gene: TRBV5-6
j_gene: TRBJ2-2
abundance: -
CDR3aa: CASSFGTYANTGELFF

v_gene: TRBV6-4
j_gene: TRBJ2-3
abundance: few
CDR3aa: CASSDSTRGSDTQYF

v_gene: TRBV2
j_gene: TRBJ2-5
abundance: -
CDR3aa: CASSLTSGRAVETQYF

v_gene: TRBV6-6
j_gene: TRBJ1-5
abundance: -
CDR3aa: CASSQQGYGNQPQHF

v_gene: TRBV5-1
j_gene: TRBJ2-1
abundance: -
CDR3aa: CASSELENEQFF

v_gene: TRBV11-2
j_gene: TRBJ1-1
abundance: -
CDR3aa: CASRANRGLSEAFF

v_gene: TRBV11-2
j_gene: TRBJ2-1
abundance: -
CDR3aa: CASSLKTGPYNEQFF

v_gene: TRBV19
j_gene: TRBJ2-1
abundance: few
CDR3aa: CASSRLIAGSYNEQFF

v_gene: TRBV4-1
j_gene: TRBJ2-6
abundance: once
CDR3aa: CASSQDLGGSGANVLTF

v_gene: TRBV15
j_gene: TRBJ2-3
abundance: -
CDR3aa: CATSRLTNRGLDTQYF